Described below is a single T cell receptor (beta chain) sequence and its context. Its target is unknown. The CDR3 runs 15 residues. Trimming took 7 bases from V and 4 from J; bases not matched to a gene: 14. CDR1 SGHRS and CDR2 YFSETQ come from the germline V gene. Approximately 10^5 TCR templates were measured in each sample. Clones were sequenced by immunoSEQ multiplex PCR, and TCRdb holds only the in-frame ones, with some missing. The sample has tens of thousands of clones, roughly nine tenths seen once; the top ten hold around 29%. This specimen comes from a study of siplizumab effects on memory and regulatory T cells. Study-wide findings and caveats: The naive T cell population seemed more diverse than memory cells and seemed a major contributor to the alloresponse.

Source material: CD8+ T cells sorted from blood. This clonotype was obtained from a human donor in good health. The rearrangement links TRBV5-1 to TRBJ2-7; 7 bases line up with TRBD2. The CDR3 is CASSNVGGIFYEQYF. As DNA, the CDR3 is TGCGCCAGCTCAAACGTCGGGGGGATCTTTTACGAGCAGTACTTC.